The clone carrying this T cell receptor (beta chain) was observed at least ten times. This entry belongs to a study of T cells in Graves' hyperthyroidism and ophthalmopathy. The investigators amplified TCR beta CDR3 regions from RNA transcripts. HTBI primers were used for first-round RT-PCR of the TCR CDR3. Via MiXCR, TCRdb re-called the multiplex PCR reads, giving one row per CDR3 protein. The sample has 600,000 to 650,000 distinct CDR3 sequences; 15% to 20% are singletons. The sequenced sample consisted of blood. The receptor comes from a woman aged 25 to 39 with Graves' hyperthyroidism.

The CDR3 here is CSARKGPSTDTQYF. CDR3 coding DNA: TGCAGTGCTAGGAAGGGACCTAGCACAGATACGCAGTATTTT. V and J are TRBV20-1 and TRBJ2-3, with D perhaps matching TRBD1 or TRBD2 (5 bases each). V lost 3 bases to trimming and J lost 0 bases, with 10 bases between them. CDR3 length: 14 residues. From germline, CDR1 is DFQATT and CDR2 SNEGSKA (reference sequence).